Listed below are T cell receptor beta chains from one sample, sequenced in a study of OX40 agonist ivuxolimab in advanced cancers. Clones were sequenced by immunoSEQ multiplex PCR, and TCRdb holds only the in-frame ones, with some missing. The repertoire consists of more than 45,000 clones, with approximately 91% occurring once and the leading ten covering approximately 18%. The sample consisted of CD4+ or CD8+ T cells sorted from blood, taken in a trial of the OX40 agonist ivuxolimab. The receptors stem from an adult with an advanced solid tumor such as melanoma, head and neck, liver or kidney cancer. The CDR3 runs from the conserved cysteine through the conserved F or W. The D gene is left open where the match is weak. Size values are once, few and many counts, or a class for expanded clones, and some rows have none.

>TRBJ2-7|-|-|TRBV9
TGTGCCAGCAGCCCCCGAGGAGGGGATGACGAGCAGTACTTC
CASSPRGGDDEQYF
>TRBJ2-5|-|-|TRBV5-1
TGCGCCAGCCGATCTCCCTGGGGTCAAGAGACCCAGTACTTC
CASRSPWGQETQYF
>TRBJ2-7|-|once|TRBV7-8
TGTGCCAGCAGGCCACAGGTTTATGTCGACGAGCAGTACTTC
CASRPQVYVDEQYF
>TRBJ2-7|-|-|TRBV28
TGTGCCACCCTAGGCAGGGATCGGTACGAGCAGTACTTC
CATLGRDRYEQYF
>TRBJ2-5|TRBD1|-|TRBV28
TGTGCCAGCAGTTTACCCCGGACAGGCCAAGAGACCCAGTACTTC
CASSLPRTGQETQYF
>TRBJ2-6|-|-|TRBV13
TGTGCCAGCAGCCTAGGGCGGGCCAACGTCCTGACTTTC
CASSLGRANVLTF
>TRBJ2-7|TRBD2|-|TRBV6-5
TGTGCCAGCAGCTGGAACGGGGGGAAAGAGCAGTACTTC
CASSWNGGKEQYF
>TRBJ2-3|-|once|TRBV7-9
TGTGCCAGCAGCGGACCCCCGGATACGCAGTATTTT
CASSGPPDTQYF
>TRBJ2-5|-|-|TRBV5-1
TGCGCCAGCCGACTGGCGCCCCTCTTTGGAGAGACCCAGTACTTC
CASRLAPLFGETQYF
>TRBJ2-7|-|medium-sized|TRBV5-6
TGTGCCCGCAGCTGGGGCCTCGCGGGGGCGGGGGAGCAGTACTTC
CARSWGLAGAGEQYF
>TRBJ1-2|-|-|TRBV6-5
TGTGCCAGCGGCACGGACGCCTCCGATGGGGGCTACACCTTC
CASGTDASDGGYTF
>TRBJ1-5|TRBD1|-|TRBV18
TGTGCCAGATCGACAGGGGCTGTCAATCAGCCCCAGCATTTT
CARSTGAVNQPQHF
>TRBJ2-7|TRBD2|-|TRBV28
TGTGCCAGCAGTCCGGCGTCGCGGGAGCAGGCGGTATACACAGACTACGAGCAGTACTTC
CASSPASREQAVYTDYEQYF
>TRBJ2-1|-|-|TRBV10-3
TGTGCCATCAGTGCTGGGAGGAGTGAGCAGTTCTTC
CAISAGRSEQFF
>TRBJ2-1|TRBD2|-|TRBV4-2
TGTGCCAGCAGCCAAGAGGGCGGGGGGGCCGACAATGAGCAGTTCTTC
CASSQEGGGADNEQFF
>TRBJ2-7|-|-|TRBV6-5
TGTGCCAGCAGTGAAGCAGGCGAGCAGTACTTC
CASSEAGEQYF
>TRBJ2-7|TRBD2|-|TRBV9
TGTGCCAGCAGCGTTTTAGCGGGGGGAGAGCAGTACTTC
CASSVLAGGEQYF
>TRBJ1-5|TRBD1|few|TRBV19
TGTGCCAGTAGCACAGGGGTAAATCAGCCCCAGCATTTT
CASSTGVNQPQHF
>TRBJ2-7|TRBD2|few|TRBV9
TGTGCCAGCAGCCCTGTTGCGGGAGGAGGCCCTAAGGACGAGCAGTACTTC
CASSPVAGGGPKDEQYF
>TRBJ1-5|-|-|TRBV19
TGTGCCAGTAGTATCACTTGGGGAAGCAATCAGCCCCAGCATTTT
CASSITWGSNQPQHF
>TRBJ1-1|-|-|TRBV5-1
TGCGCCAGCAGCTTGAAAGGGGGGGTTGTGAACACTGAAGCTTTCTTT
CASSLKGGVVNTEAFF
>TRBJ2-6|-|once|TRBV28
TGTGCCAGCAGTCCAAGGTTAGGGACTGGGGCCAACGTCCTGACTTTC
CASSPRLGTGANVLTF
>TRBJ2-7|-|-|TRBV6-5
TGTGTCAGCAGTTTAGGGGCCGCACACTACGAGCAGTACTTC
CVSSLGAAHYEQYF
>TRBJ2-7|-|-|TRBV28
TGTGCCAGCAGTTGGCAGGGCGCCTACGAGCAGTACTTC
CASSWQGAYEQYF
>TRBJ2-6|-|-|TRBV21-1
TGTGCCAGCAGCTCGAGGGCCCCCGCTAGAGGGGCCAACGTCCTGACTTTC
CASSSRAPARGANVLTF
>TRBJ2-7|TRBD2|-|TRBV19
TGTGCCAGTAGTTTGGTCGGGGGGTCTTCCGAGCAGTACTTC
CASSLVGGSSEQYF
>TRBJ1-2|-|once|TRBV6-5
TGTGCCAGCAGTTACGACGCAGATATCTACTATGGCTACACCTTC
CASSYDADIYYGYTF
>TRBJ1-1|TRBD1|-|TRBV6-5
TGTGCCAGCAGTTTACAGGGGGCGCGAACTGAAGCTTTCTTT
CASSLQGARTEAFF
>TRBJ2-1|-|-|TRBV27
TGTGCCAGCAGGGGACTACAGGGGGACTACAATGAGCAGTTCTTC
CASRGLQGDYNEQFF